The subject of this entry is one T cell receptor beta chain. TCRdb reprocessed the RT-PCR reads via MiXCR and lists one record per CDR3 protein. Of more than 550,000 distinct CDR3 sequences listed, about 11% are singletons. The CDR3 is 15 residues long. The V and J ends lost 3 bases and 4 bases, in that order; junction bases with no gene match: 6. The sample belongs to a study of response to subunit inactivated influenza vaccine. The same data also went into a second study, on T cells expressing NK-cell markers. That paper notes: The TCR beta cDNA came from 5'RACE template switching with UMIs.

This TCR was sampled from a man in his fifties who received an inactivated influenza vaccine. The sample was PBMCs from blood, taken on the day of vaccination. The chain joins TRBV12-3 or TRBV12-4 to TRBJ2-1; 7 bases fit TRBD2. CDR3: CASSFWGGGYNEQFF. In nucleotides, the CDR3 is TGTGCCAGCAGTTTTTGGGGGGGGGGTTACAATGAGCAGTTCTTC.